These 17 T cell receptor beta chains share one sample of origin, sequenced in a study of spatial heterogeneity in lung cancer. MiXCR was run by TCRdb on the 5' RACE reads, yielding one entry per CDR3 protein. The top ten hold around 36% of the sample, which has tens of thousands of distinct CDR3 sequences, roughly 7.4% seen once. The time point denotes: blood at routine non-recurrence follow-up after resection. The sequenced material consisted of unsorted whole RNA from tumor, nontumor lung or frozen PBMC. Sample: PBMCs, taken at follow-up. These receptors were collected from a female donor with early-stage non-small cell lung cancer.

V and J are TRBV29-1 and TRBJ2-1, with 8 nucleotides matching TRBD1. Germline values: CDR1 SQVTM, CDR2 ANQGSEA. J lost 2 bases, V lost 4 bases, and 10 bases had no gene match. This CDR3 comprises 16 residues. The CDR3 loop reads CSVGGPTGGTYNEQFF. CDR3 sequence (DNA): TGCAGCGTTGGGGGGCCCACAGGGGGGACCTACAATGAGCAGTTCTTC.

The gene calls are TRBV7-7 and TRBJ2-5; 10 nucleotides agree with TRBD1. Trimming removed 6 bases from V and 5 bases from J; junction bases left unmatched: 15. Germline V gives CDR1 SSHAT, CDR2 FNYEAQ (reference sequence). The CDR3 is 17 residues long. The CDR3 DNA is TGTGCCAGCAGTCGACAGGGGGCCCTAAGCCCAACCGAGACCCAGTACTTC. Protein product: CASSRQGALSPTETQYF.

Remarks on this clonotype: This may be a read error, as it is one base from a much larger clone. The rearrangement links TRBV29-1 to TRBJ2-3; D is unclear. TRBJ1-5 explains the end of the DNA better; the J call may be wrong. Germline V lookup: CDR1 SQVTM, CDR2 ANQGSEA. CDR3 size: 14 residues. This CDR3 reads CSAGLAGSTDTQHF. The CDR3 region has the DNA TGCAGCGCCGGACTAGCGGGGAGCACAGATACGCAGCATTTT.

This clonotype was seen more than once but under ten times. The V and J genes are TRBV3-1 and TRBJ1-1, with 7 positions matching TRBD1. The V gene's germline CDR1 is LGHDT and CDR2 YNNKEL (reference sequence). The trim removed 3 bases at V and 4 bases at J, leaving 5 bases unmatched. This CDR3 has 14 residues. DNA for the CDR3: TGTGCCAGCAGCCAGACAGGGAAGAGCACTGAAGCTTTCTTT. It yields the protein CASSQTGKSTEAFF.

In its sample, this clonotype was seen many times. This chain uses TRBV20-1 with TRBJ2-3; D is possibly TRBD1 or TRBD2 (5 bases each). Germline values: CDR1 DFQATT, CDR2 SNEGSKA (reference sequence). CDR3 length: 13 residues. Trimming shortened V by 2 bases and J by 4 bases, and 10 bases separated the two germline ends. The CDR3 region has the DNA TGCAGTGCTAGACCCGGGACCCCAGATACGCAGTATTTT. Translating gives CSARPGTPDTQYF.

The chain has TRBV7-2 and TRBJ2-5, with 11 bases lining up with TRBD1. V shed 5 bases, J shed 4 bases, and the junction held 9 bases outside the gene matches. The CDR3 loop spans 16 amino acids. Germline loops: CDR1 SGHTA, CDR2 FQGNSA. CDR3 sequence: CASSPRDRGAAETQYF. The CDR3 DNA reads as TGTGCCAGCAGCCCGAGGGACAGGGGGGCAGCAGAGACCCAGTACTTC.

This clonotype turned up a few times. This chain links TRBV20-1 with TRBJ2-7; D is unclear. Germline-derived CDR1 and CDR2 are DFQATT and SNEGSKA (reference sequence). The CDR3 runs to 14 residues. Deletions cut 6 bases from V and 2 bases from J, with 17 bases between. CDR3 loop: CSAHRSALAYEQYF. CDR3 nucleotides: TGCAGTGCGCACCGCTCAGCGCTCGCCTACGAGCAGTACTTC.

This clonotype was observed at least ten times. The rearrangement uses TRBV7-2 and TRBJ1-6, with 9 bases identical to TRBD1. CDR1 is SGHTA and CDR2 is FQGNSA in the germline V gene. V shed 5 bases and J 9 bases; nucleotides not matched to a gene: 8. The CDR3 totals 15 residues. The DNA of the CDR3 is TGTGCCAGCAGCGGCCGGGACAGGGTGCTTTCACCCCTCCACTTT. It encodes CASSGRDRVLSPLHF.

J is TRBJ2-6 and V is TRBV4-1; D is uncertain. The CDR3 loop spans 22 amino acids. Trimming took off 0 bases at V and 4 bases at J, with 28 bases between the two ends. The germline CDR1 and CDR2 sequences are MGHRA and YSYEKL. The DNA for the CDR3 is TGCGCCAGCAGCCAAGATTGGACGACGTTCACGACGGGTAAGACAGGGGCCAACGTCCTGACTTTC. It encodes CASSQDWTTFTTGKTGANVLTF.

V is TRBV20-1 and J is TRBJ1-1; D unclear. Germline V gene lookup returns CDR1 DFQATT and CDR2 SNEGSKA (reference sequence). This CDR3 spans 14 amino acids. Trimming left V 0 bases short and J 1 base short, with 9 bases between. The CDR3 sequence is CSARDRRGNTEAFF. CDR3 DNA sequence: TGCAGTGCTAGAGATCGGCGGGGGAACACTGAAGCTTTCTTT.

This clonotype has only a few counts. DNA for the CDR3: TGCGCCAGCAGCTCGATACCGGGACGAAACACCGGGGAGCTGTTTTTT. Protein: CASSSIPGRNTGELFF. The rearrangement links TRBV5-1 to TRBJ2-2; D assignment may be TRBD1 or TRBD2 (5 bases each). CDR3 length: 16 amino acids. Germline V lookup: CDR1 SGHRS, CDR2 YFSETQ. V lost 3 bases to trimming and J lost 2 bases, with 14 bases between them.

This clonotype showed up just a few times. The chain has TRBV29-1 and TRBJ2-4; TRBD1 matches at 10 bases. The CDR3 contains 15 residues. Germline V gives CDR1 SQVTM, CDR2 ANQGSEA. V gave up 5 bases and J gave up 0 bases; unmatched junction bases: 4. CDR3 amino acids: CSVSGTGEAKNIQYF. Written as DNA, the CDR3 is TGCAGCGTTTCCGGGACAGGGGAAGCCAAAAACATTCAGTACTTC.

This clonotype was seen only a few times. The chain has TRBV5-8 and TRBJ2-2; D gene uncertain. The CDR3 spans 15 residues. CDR1 SGHTS and CDR2 YDEGEE come from the germline V gene. Between the trimmed V and J ends, which lost 4 bases and 4 bases, there was a span of 14 bases. CDR3 residues: CASSRDGPGTGELFF. The CDR3 bases are TGTGCCAGCAGCCGTGATGGGCCGGGCACCGGGGAGCTGTTTTTT.

This clonotype was counted many times. V and J are TRBV2 and TRBJ2-1; 7 bases line up with TRBD2. With 3 bases clipped from V and 5 bases from J, the junction kept 4 bases outside the gene matches. This CDR3 has 14 residues. Looked up from germline, CDR1 is SNHLY and CDR2 is FYNNEI. The CDR3 DNA follows: TGTGCCAGCAGTGAGGGAGGGACCAACAATGAGCAGTTCTTC. Its protein is CASSEGGTNNEQFF.

The V call is TRBV2, the J call TRBJ2-2; D gene ambiguous. CDR3 length: 15 amino acids. CDR1 SNHLY and CDR2 FYNNEI come from the germline V gene. Trimming removed 6 bases from V and 0 bases from J, with 11 bases in between. CDR3: CASSETAPNTGELFF. Here the CDR3 DNA reads TGTGCCAGCAGCGAAACAGCGCCGAACACCGGGGAGCTGTTTTTT. The whole variable domain, remainder taken from reference TRBV2 and TRBJ2-2, is EPEVTQTPSHQVTQMGQEVILRCVPISNHLYFYWYRQILGQKVEFLVSFYNNEISEKSEIFDDQFSVERPDGSNFTLKIRSTKLEDSAMYFCASSETAPNTGELFFGEGSRLTVL.

This clonotype was counted only a few times. The chain combines TRBV6-5 with TRBJ2-3; D uncertain. V was shortened by 4 bases and J by 8 bases, with 7 bases between the two germline ends. The CDR3 is made up of 11 amino acids. Germline V gives CDR1 MNHEY, CDR2 SVGAGI. The CDR3 nucleotides are TGTGCCAGCAGTTCCGAGGTTACGCAGTATTTT. Its translation: CASSSEVTQYF.

This clonotype was seen repeatedly, ten times or more. V and J are TRBV7-8 and TRBJ1-1; TRBD1 might be the D (6 bases). CDR1 SGHVS and CDR2 FQNEAQ come from the germline V gene. The CDR3 has 14 amino acids. Between the trimmed V and J ends, which lost 3 bases and 0 bases, there was a span of 8 bases. The CDR3 protein is CASSLRTVNTEAFF. The CDR3 DNA is TGTGCCAGCAGCTTGCGGACAGTGAACACTGAAGCTTTCTTT.